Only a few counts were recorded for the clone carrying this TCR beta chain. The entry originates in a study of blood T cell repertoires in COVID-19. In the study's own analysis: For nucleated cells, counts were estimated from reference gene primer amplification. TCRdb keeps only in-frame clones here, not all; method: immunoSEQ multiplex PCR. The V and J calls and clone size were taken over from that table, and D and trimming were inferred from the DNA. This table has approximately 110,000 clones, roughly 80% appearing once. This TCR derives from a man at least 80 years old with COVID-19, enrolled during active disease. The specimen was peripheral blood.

The CDR3 loop is CASSDRDTGRAEQYF. CDR3 sequence (DNA): TGTGCCAGTAGCGACCGGGACACGGGGCGTGCCGAGCAGTACTTC. The chain uses TRBV19 and TRBJ2-7; possible D gene TRBD1, 6 bases. The V end was cut by 6 bases, the J end by 6 bases, with 21 bases between. This CDR3 is built from 15 residues. Germline V gene lookup returns CDR1 LNHDA and CDR2 SQIVND (reference sequence).